This is a list of T cell receptor beta chains from one sample in a study of shared clonotypes between healthy human individuals. The assay was immunoSEQ multiplex PCR, and TCRdb's table has in-frame clones only and misses some. The repertoire has 1.5 million to 2.5 million clones, 85% to 95% of them found once; the top ten carry around 1.2%. The sample was naive CD8+ T cells sorted from blood. Receptor source: a man in his late teens or twenties in good health. The CDR3 runs from the conserved cysteine through the conserved F or W. The D gene is left open where the match is weak. The size entry is marked missing in some rows and otherwise reads once, few, many or a size class.

len	abundance	v_gene	j_gene	d_gene	CDR3aa	CDR3nt
17	.	TRBV4-1	TRBJ1-5	.	CASSFAPVDEGSQPQHF	TGCGCCAGCAGTTTCGCCCCGGTGGACGAAGGGAGTCAGCCCCAGCATTTT
16	.	TRBV13	TRBJ2-5	TRBD2	CASNLRAGGPEETQYF	TGTGCCAGCAACCTGAGGGCGGGAGGGCCGGAAGAGACCCAGTACTTC
16	.	TRBV15	TRBJ2-5	.	CATSHTDLSIPETQYF	TGTGCCACCAGCCATACCGACTTGTCAATCCCAGAGACCCAGTACTTC
12	.	TRBV5-6	TRBJ2-1	.	CASSDFTMEQFF	TGTGCCAGCAGCGATTTCACCATGGAGCAGTTCTTC
15	.	TRBV9	TRBJ1-5	TRBD1	CASSSTGGSNQPQHF	TGTGCCAGCAGCTCTACAGGGGGGAGCAATCAGCCCCAGCATTTT
15	.	TRBV11-2	TRBJ2-7	.	CASSSDSEVSYEQYF	TGTGCCAGCAGCTCGGACAGCGAAGTGTCCTACGAGCAGTACTTC
19	.	TRBV6-4	TRBJ2-1	TRBD2	CASSDSPPGLESTWDEQFF	TGTGCCAGCAGTGACTCCCCTCCGGGACTAGAATCGACTTGGGATGAGCAGTTCTTC
15	.	TRBV29-1	TRBJ1-1	.	CSVENRIYMNTEAFF	TGCAGCGTTGAAAACAGGATCTACATGAACACTGAAGCTTTCTTT
14	.	TRBV27	TRBJ1-6	.	CASRTLGSNSPLHF	TGTGCCAGCAGGACCCTGGGGTCTAATTCACCCCTCCACTTT
15	once	TRBV21-1	TRBJ1-2	.	CASSPGWGRNCGYTF	TGTGCCAGCAGCCCTGGGTGGGGTCGAAACTGTGGCTACACCTTC
14	once	TRBV7-9	TRBJ1-2	.	CASSSTVAFYGYTF	TGTGCCAGCAGCTCTACAGTAGCCTTTTATGGCTACACCTTC
18	.	TRBV5-8	TRBJ2-1	.	CASSGGPTPAISYNEQFF	TGTGCCAGCAGCGGAGGGCCAACACCAGCGATCTCCTACAATGAGCAGTTCTTC
17	.	TRBV27	TRBJ2-1	.	CASGSASTGQGYNEQFF	TGTGCCAGCGGTTCCGCATCCACGGGTCAGGGCTACAATGAGCAGTTCTTC
17	once	TRBV4-1	TRBJ1-1	.	CASSQGKIHLPNTEAFF	TGCGCCAGCAGCCAAGGAAAGATTCACCTTCCGAACACTGAAGCTTTCTTT
12	.	TRBV19	TRBJ1-1	.	CASSLLGTEAFF	TGTGCCAGTAGCCTCCTGGGCACTGAAGCTTTCTTT
14	.	TRBV2	TRBJ2-1	.	CASRPLASYNEQFF	TGTGCCAGCAGGCCACTAGCTAGCTACAATGAGCAGTTCTTC
13	.	TRBV13	TRBJ2-1	.	CASSQSIDVEQFF	TGTGCCAGCAGCCAATCCATAGATGTGGAGCAGTTCTTC
14	.	TRBV28	TRBJ2-1	.	CASSLLGEAPEQFF	TGTGCCAGCAGTTTACTAGGGGAGGCCCCGGAGCAGTTCTTC
13	.	TRBV4-1	TRBJ2-7	.	CASSQDELYEQYF	TGCGCCAGCAGCCAAGACGAGCTCTACGAGCAGTACTTC
16	.	TRBV19	TRBJ2-1	TRBD2	CASSWLAGGPYSEQFF	TGTGCCAGTAGTTGGTTAGCGGGAGGGCCCTATAGTGAGCAGTTCTTC
16	.	TRBV19	TRBJ2-3	TRBD1	CASRESGTVPTDTQYF	TGTGCCAGTAGGGAATCCGGGACAGTGCCCACAGATACGCAGTATTTT
14	.	TRBV5-6	TRBJ2-7	.	CASSWGRSPYEQYF	TGTGCCAGCAGCTGGGGACGTTCTCCCTACGAGCAGTACTTC
14	.	TRBV10-2	TRBJ2-3	.	CASSDRGSTDTQYF	TGCGCCAGCAGTGATAGGGGGAGCACAGATACGCAGTATTTT
12	.	TRBV7-8	TRBJ1-5	.	CASSLSNQPQHF	TGTGCCAGCAGCTTAAGCAATCAGCCCCAGCATTTT
15	once	TRBV11-2	TRBJ2-5	TRBD2	CASSRTSRTQETQYF	TGTGCCAGCAGCCGGACTAGCCGAACGCAAGAGACCCAGTACTTC
14	.	TRBV9	TRBJ1-1	TRBD1	CASSVRDRVTEAFF	TGTGCCAGCAGCGTACGGGACAGGGTAACTGAAGCTTTCTTT
19	.	TRBV21-1	TRBJ2-3	.	CASSKATQQGLERTDTQYF	TGTGCCAGCAGCAAAGCCACACAACAGGGGTTGGAACGCACAGATACGCAGTATTTT
14	.	TRBV9	TRBJ1-1	.	CASSVAGDDTEAFF	TGTGCCAGCAGCGTAGCCGGGGACGACACTGAAGCTTTCTTT
14	once	TRBV29-1	TRBJ1-2	TRBD1	CSVQDRAGESGYTF	TGCAGCGTTCAGGACAGGGCTGGCGAATCTGGCTACACCTTC
15	.	TRBV27	TRBJ2-7	.	CASRGGWLDHYEQYF	TGTGCCAGCAGGGGTGGGTGGCTAGACCATTACGAGCAGTACTTC
16	.	TRBV7-9	TRBJ2-1	.	CASSPLLAGGNNEQFF	TGTGCCAGCAGCCCCCTACTTGCTGGGGGGAACAATGAGCAGTTCTTC
16	.	TRBV29-1	TRBJ2-7	.	CSVEGVPTGNSYEQYF	TGCAGCGTTGAAGGGGTCCCAACAGGGAACTCCTACGAGCAGTACTTC
14	.	TRBV27	TRBJ2-7	.	CASSPIDRSYEQYF	TGTGCCAGCAGTCCCATAGACAGGTCCTACGAGCAGTACTTC
14	.	TRBV9	TRBJ2-1	TRBD2	CASNLAGVGDEQFF	TGTGCCAGCAACCTAGCGGGAGTTGGGGATGAGCAGTTCTTC
15	.	TRBV28	TRBJ2-3	TRBD1	CASSLTGGGTDTQYF	TGTGCCAGCAGTCTAACAGGGGGCGGCACAGATACGCAGTATTTT
14	.	TRBV5-1	TRBJ2-7	.	CASSLRGEPYEQYF	TGCGCCAGCAGCTTGCGGGGTGAACCGTACGAGCAGTACTTC
15	.	TRBV25-1	TRBJ2-5	TRBD2	CASSELGTREETQYF	TGTGCCAGCAGTGAACTCGGGACTAGAGAGGAGACCCAGTACTTC
13	.	TRBV6-1	TRBJ2-1	TRBD1	CASSEQGAYEQFF	TGTGCCAGCAGTGAACAGGGGGCCTATGAGCAGTTCTTC
19	.	TRBV30	TRBJ2-1	.	CAWSVSGEAPIPWYNEQFF	TGTGCCTGGAGTGTCTCGGGGGAGGCGCCGATTCCGTGGTACAATGAGCAGTTCTTC
16	.	TRBV7-9	TRBJ1-4	.	CASSLSVGGSNEKLFF	TGTGCCAGCAGCCTTAGCGTTGGGGGCTCTAATGAAAAACTGTTTTTT
15	.	TRBV29-1	TRBJ2-5	.	CSVEFPDSTQETQYF	TGCAGCGTTGAATTCCCGGACAGTACCCAAGAGACCCAGTACTTC
15	.	TRBV14	TRBJ2-1	.	CASSQELTAYNEQFF	TGTGCCAGCAGCCAAGAGCTCACAGCTTACAATGAGCAGTTCTTC
14	.	TRBV9	TRBJ2-7	.	CASSAPEGSDEQYF	TGTGCCAGCAGCGCCCCCGAGGGAAGTGACGAGCAGTACTTC
15	.	TRBV6-5	TRBJ1-6	TRBD1	CASSYSGQGLSPLHF	TGTGCCAGCAGTTACTCGGGACAGGGTCTTTCCCCCCTCCACTTT
16	.	TRBV30	TRBJ1-1	.	CAWSVRGGQGLPEAFF	TGTGCCTGGAGTGTAAGGGGGGGGCAGGGGCTGCCTGAAGCTTTCTTT